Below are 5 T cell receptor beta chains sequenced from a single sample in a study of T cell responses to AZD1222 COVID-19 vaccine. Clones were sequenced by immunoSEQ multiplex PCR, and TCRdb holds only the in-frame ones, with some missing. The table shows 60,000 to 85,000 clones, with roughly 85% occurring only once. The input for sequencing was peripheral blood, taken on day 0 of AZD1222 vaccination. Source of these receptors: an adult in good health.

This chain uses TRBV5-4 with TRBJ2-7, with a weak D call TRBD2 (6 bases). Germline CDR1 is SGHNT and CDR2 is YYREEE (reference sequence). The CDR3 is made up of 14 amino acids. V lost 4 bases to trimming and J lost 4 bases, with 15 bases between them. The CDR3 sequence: CASSTGDSLYEQYF. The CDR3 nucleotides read TGTGCCAGCAGCACGGGGGACTCGCTTTACGAGCAGTACTTC.

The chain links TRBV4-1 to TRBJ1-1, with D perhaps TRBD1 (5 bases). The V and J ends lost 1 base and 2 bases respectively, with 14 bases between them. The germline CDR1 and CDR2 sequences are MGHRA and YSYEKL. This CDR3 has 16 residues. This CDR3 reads CASSQGWARGNTEAFF. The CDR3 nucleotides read TGCGCCAGCAGCCAAGGATGGGCGAGGGGAAACACTGAAGCTTTCTTT.

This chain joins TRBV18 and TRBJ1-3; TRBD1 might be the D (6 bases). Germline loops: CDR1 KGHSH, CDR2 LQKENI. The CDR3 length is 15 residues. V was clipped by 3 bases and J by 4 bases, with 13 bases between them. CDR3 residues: CASSPLGDTGNTIYF. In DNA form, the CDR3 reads TGTGCCAGCTCACCGCTAGGGGACACCGGAAACACCATATATTTT.

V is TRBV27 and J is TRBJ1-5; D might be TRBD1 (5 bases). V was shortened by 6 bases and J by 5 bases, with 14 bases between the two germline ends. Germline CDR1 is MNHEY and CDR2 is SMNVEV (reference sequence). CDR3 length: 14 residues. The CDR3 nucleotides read TGTGCCAGCAGGCCTACAGGATGGGATCAGCCCCAGCATTTT. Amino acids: CASRPTGWDQPQHF.

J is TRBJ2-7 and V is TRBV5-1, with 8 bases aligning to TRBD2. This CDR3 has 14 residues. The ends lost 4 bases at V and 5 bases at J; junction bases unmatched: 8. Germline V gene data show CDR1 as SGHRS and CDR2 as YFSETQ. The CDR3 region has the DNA TGCGCCAGCAGCCCGGATCGGGAGGGCCACGAGCAGTACTTC. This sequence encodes CASSPDREGHEQYF.